The following is a T cell receptor (beta chain) sequence with its context. The data were taken from a study of blood T cell repertoires in COVID-19. Looking at the study overall: Sites across the United States, Italy and Spain contributed samples from acute and convalescent COVID-19.

The protocol was immunoSEQ multiplex PCR, while the TCRdb copy is restricted to in-frame clones and leaves out a portion. The table lists 50,000 to 75,000 clones, 70% to 90% of them singletons. The V gene lost 3 bases and the J gene lost 2 bases, with 3 bases spanning the gap. The CDR3 loop spans 12 amino acids. This receptor was taken from a man in his sixties with acute or convalescent COVID-19. The chain recombines TRBV12-3 or TRBV12-4 with TRBJ2-3; the D is unclear. The sample consisted of peripheral blood. CDR3 sequence (DNA): TGTGCCAGCAGTTTCTCCACAGATACGCAGTATTTT. This gives the protein CASSFSTDTQYF.